These 21 T cell receptor beta chains share one sample of origin, sequenced in a study of cytomegalovirus exposure and HLA in healthy donors. Data came from immunoSEQ multiplex PCR; TCRdb stores just in-frame clones and leaves some out. The sample has fewer than 150,000 clones, 75% to 90% seen once. Sequencing was carried out using PBMCs. Source of these receptors: a man aged 18 to 30 in good health and CMV-seropositive.

The chain is built from TRBV10-1 and TRBJ1-2; a possible D gene is TRBD1 (6 bases). The CDR3 has 13 amino acids. Trimming stripped 2 bases from V and 2 bases from J, with 6 bases between. Germline loops: CDR1 WNHNN, CDR2 SYGVQD (reference sequence). The CDR3 bases are TGCGCCAGCAGTGAGGACAGGAACTATGGCTACACCTTC. It is translated as CASSEDRNYGYTF.

The rearrangement links TRBV2 to TRBJ2-5; D call uncertain. The CDR3 is 12 amino acids. Between the trimmed V and J ends, which lost 3 bases and 2 bases, there was a span of 4 bases. CDR1 SNHLY and CDR2 FYNNEI come from the germline V gene. The CDR3 region has the DNA TGTGCCAGCAGTGACGGGCAAGAGACCCAGTACTTC. Translation gives CASSDGQETQYF.

This rearrangement joins TRBV4-1 to TRBJ1-6; D perhaps matches TRBD1 (5 bases). V shed 0 bases and J shed 10 bases, with 16 bases lying between them. CDR3 length equals 16 residues. The germline V gene has CDR1 MGHRA and CDR2 YSYEKL. CDR3 DNA sequence: TGCGCCAGCAGCCAAGAGGAGGGGCTGAGGGGATCACCCCTCCACTTT. This encodes CASSQEEGLRGSPLHF.

This rearrangement joins TRBV11-2 to TRBJ2-7; possible D gene TRBD2, 6 bases. Germline V gene lookup returns CDR1 SGHAT and CDR2 FQNNGV. The CDR3 totals 14 residues. The germline V and J ends were trimmed by 2 bases and 4 bases, with 12 bases remaining between them. The CDR3 sequence is CASSLLRGKYEQYF. The CDR3 DNA is TGTGCCAGCAGCTTATTGCGGGGCAAATACGAGCAGTACTTC.

This chain connects TRBV5-1 to TRBJ2-1, with 7 bases lining up with TRBD2. Per germline, CDR1 SGHRS and CDR2 YFSETQ. Trimming took 0 bases from V and 6 from J; bases not matched to a gene: 9. The CDR3 contains 16 residues. The CDR3 here is CASSLDPSGASNEQFF. DNA for the CDR3: TGCGCCAGCAGCTTGGATCCCAGCGGGGCTAGCAATGAGCAGTTCTTC.

V and J are TRBV7-6 and TRBJ2-1; 11 nucleotides align to TRBD2. The CDR3 totals 15 residues. Germline loops: CDR1 SGHVS, CDR2 FNYEAQ. V gave up 5 bases and J gave up 9 bases; unmatched junction bases: 9. The CDR3 bases are TGTGCCAGCAGCGGTAGCGGGGGGGCCTTTGGTGAGCAGTTCTTC. Translation gives CASSGSGGAFGEQFF.

The chain uses TRBV4-2 and TRBJ1-4; D unresolved. The CDR3 runs 15 residues. Trimming took off 3 bases at V and 0 bases at J, with 8 bases between the two ends. Germline loops: CDR1 LGHNA, CDR2 YNFKEQ. The CDR3 loop is CASSQMEATNEKLFF. The CDR3 bases are TGTGCCAGCAGCCAGATGGAGGCAACTAATGAAAAACTGTTTTTT.

CDR3 DNA: TGCGCCAGCAGCCCAGGGACAGGGGGTAACTATGGCTACACCTTC. This translates into CASSPGTGGNYGYTF. This chain links TRBV5-1 with TRBJ1-2; 11 bases fit TRBD1. CDR3 length equals 15 residues. Losses at the gene ends were 4 bases for V and 1 base for J; bases not matched to a gene: 3. Germline CDR1 SGHRS, CDR2 YFSETQ.

V is TRBV29-1 and J is TRBJ1-1; no clear D. CDR3 length: 13 residues. From germline, CDR1 is SQVTM and CDR2 ANQGSEA. The ends were cut back, 3 bases at V and 0 bases at J, with 8 bases in the middle. CDR3 nucleotides: TGCAGCGTTGATGAGCGAATGAACACTGAAGCTTTCTTT. Protein: CSVDERMNTEAFF.

The chain combines TRBV23-1 with TRBJ2-7, with D perhaps matching TRBD2 (5 bases). TRBV23-1 is known as an ORF, though its function is uncertain. V gave up 4 bases and J gave up 3 bases, with 19 bases separating them. The CDR3 is 16 residues long. The CDR3 DNA sequence: TGCGCCAGCAGTCCTTCCCTAGGGAGTACTTTCTACGAGCAGTACTTC. It translates to CASSPSLGSTFYEQYF.

The chain links TRBV11-2 to TRBJ2-2; tentatively, D is TRBD1 (6 bases). With 4 bases removed from V and 7 bases from J, the gap between germline ends came to 16 bases. This CDR3 has 15 amino acids. Germline CDR1 SGHAT, CDR2 FQNNGV. In DNA, the CDR3 is TGTGCCAGCAGCTCCTTTGGACAGAATAACGGGGAGCTGTTTTTT. Translating it yields CASSSFGQNNGELFF. The full variable domain, rest sourced from reference TRBV11-2 and TRBJ2-2, is EAGVAQSPRYKIIEKRQSVAFWCNPISGHATLYWYQQILGQGPKLLIQFQNNGVVDDSQLPKDRFSAERLKGVDSTLKIQPAKLEDSAVYLCASSSFGQNNGELFFGEGSRLTVL.

The chain couples TRBV6-6 to TRBJ1-2, with TRBD1 matching 11 bases. The CDR3 has 15 residues. CDR1 and CDR2 from the germline V gene are MNHNY and SVGAGI (reference sequence). V shed 5 bases and J 4 bases; nucleotides not matched to a gene: 6. The CDR3 spells CASSLSGTGGYGYTF. CDR3 bases: TGTGCCAGCAGTCTCTCCGGGACAGGGGGCTATGGCTACACCTTC.

The rearrangement links TRBV4-1 to TRBJ2-7; tentatively, D is TRBD1 (6 bases). V shed 3 bases and J shed 0 bases, with 9 bases lying between them. The CDR3 has 14 amino acids. CDR1 is MGHRA and CDR2 is YSYEKL in the germline V gene. The CDR3 coding sequence is TGCGCCAGCAGCCAGCCGGGACACTCCTACGAGCAGTACTTC. The encoded protein is CASSQPGHSYEQYF.

This clone is a singleton in its sample. The genes are TRBV6-1 and TRBJ2-7; D might be TRBD1 (5 bases). The germline gives CDR1 MNHNS, CDR2 SASEGT. V shed 5 bases and J shed 5 bases, with 10 bases lying between them. The CDR3 length is 12 residues. The chain's CDR3 is CASSQTENEQYF. CDR3 sequence (DNA): TGTGCCAGCAGTCAGACAGAAAACGAGCAGTACTTC.

The chain uses TRBV2 and TRBJ2-7; the D gene is possibly TRBD1 (6 bases). V was cut by 6 bases and J by 0 bases, with 15 bases left in between. This CDR3 has 15 amino acids. CDR1 is SNHLY, CDR2 FYNNEI, per germline. The CDR3 here is CASRRSRDNSYEQYF. CDR3 bases: TGTGCCAGCAGAAGATCCCGGGACAACTCCTACGAGCAGTACTTC.

CDR3 protein: CASSFAGVGTDTQYF. CDR3 bases: TGTGCCAGCAGTTTTGCAGGGGTCGGCACAGATACGCAGTATTTT. The chain is built from TRBV27 and TRBJ2-3; tentative D call: TRBD1 (6 bases). The V and J ends lost 3 bases and 1 base respectively, with 11 bases between them. This CDR3 spans 15 amino acids. CDR1 MNHEY and CDR2 SMNVEV come from the germline V gene (reference sequence).

This chain connects TRBV18 to TRBJ1-6; D possibly corresponds to TRBD1 (6 bases). The V gene lost 4 bases and the J gene lost 4 bases, with 14 bases spanning the gap. The germline V gene encodes CDR1 KGHSH and CDR2 LQKENI. CDR3 length: 16 amino acids. CDR3 in DNA: TGTGCCAGCTCACTTTCAAACCAGGGGTATAATTCACCCCTCCACTTT. This translates into CASSLSNQGYNSPLHF.

The CDR3 DNA is TGTGCCAGCAGCCTGGGGACAGGGGAGCAGTACTTC. Protein: CASSLGTGEQYF. V usage is TRBV5-6 and J usage is TRBJ2-7; 9 bases match TRBD1. J lost 7 bases, V lost 4 bases, and 3 bases had no gene match. The CDR3 spans 12 residues. CDR1 SGHDT and CDR2 YYEEEE come from the germline V gene. The whole variable domain, filled in from reference TRBV5-6 and TRBJ2-7, reads DAGVTQSPTHLIKTRGQQVTLRCSPKSGHDTVSWYQQALGQGPQFIFQYYEEEERQRGNFPDRFSGHQFPNYSSELNVNALLLGDSALYLCASSLGTGEQYFGPGTRLTVT.

The CDR3 DNA is TGTGCCAGCAGTTACTCAGGGGGCCGACCTGAAAAACTGTTTTTT. Translation: CASSYSGGRPEKLFF. The chain links TRBV6-5 to TRBJ1-4; 7 nucleotides agree with TRBD1. Germline V gene lookup returns CDR1 MNHEY and CDR2 SVGAGI. The V and J ends lost 0 bases and 7 bases, in that order; junction bases with no gene match: 5. This CDR3 is built from 15 residues.

CDR3 loop: CASSTQRTGGSNQPQHF. In DNA, the CDR3 is TGTGCCAGCAGCACACAACGGACAGGGGGAAGTAATCAGCCCCAGCATTTT. J is TRBJ1-5 and V is TRBV5-6; 10 positions agree with TRBD1. Per the germline V gene, CDR1 is SGHDT and CDR2 is YYEEEE. With 4 bases clipped from V and 4 bases from J, the junction kept 11 bases outside the gene matches. The CDR3 contains 17 residues.

J is TRBJ1-6 and V is TRBV15; unclear D gene. The V gene lost 4 bases and the J gene lost 11 bases, with 12 bases spanning the gap. In germline, CDR1 is LNHNV, CDR2 YYDKDF (reference sequence). This CDR3 is 13 amino acids long. The CDR3: CATSIGEATPLHF. DNA for the CDR3: TGTGCCACCAGCATCGGGGAAGCGACACCCCTCCACTTT.